The rows below give T cell receptor beta chains drawn from one sample of a study of cytomegalovirus exposure and HLA in healthy donors. Data came from immunoSEQ multiplex PCR; TCRdb stores just in-frame clones and leaves some out. Seen here are over 100,000 clones, 79% observed once, and the top ten hold about 2.7%. The sample taken for sequencing was PBMCs. The receptor source for this set is a woman aged 18-35 years in good health and CMV-seropositive. The CDR3 runs from the conserved cysteine through the conserved F or W. A D gene is named only where the DNA matches it firmly. Size values are once, few and many counts, or a class for expanded clones, and some rows have none.

clone_size | j_call | v_call | d_call | cdr3_aa | cdr3_nt
- | TRBJ1-5 | TRBV18 | - | CASSPQSGASSNQPQHF | TGTGCCAGCTCACCACAGTCAGGGGCTAGTAGCAATCAGCCCCAGCATTTT
- | TRBJ1-4 | TRBV7-9 | TRBD1 | CAGQAWGHEKLFF | TGTGCCGGACAGGCTTGGGGGCATGAAAAACTGTTTTTT
- | TRBJ2-5 | TRBV5-1 | - | CASSWPKQNPGETQYF | TGCGCCAGCAGCTGGCCTAAACAGAACCCGGGGGAGACCCAGTACTTC
- | TRBJ2-2 | TRBV7-7 | TRBD1 | CASSAGQVTGELFF | TGTGCTAGCAGCGCGGGACAGGTGACCGGGGAGCTGTTTTTT
- | TRBJ1-1 | TRBV6-6 | - | CASSYPRQAGRAFF | TGTGCCAGCAGTTACCCGCGACAGGCCGGAAGGGCTTTCTTT
- | TRBJ1-1 | TRBV19 | - | CASSTLGGGNTEAFF | TGTGCCAGTAGTACCCTAGGGGGGGGGAACACTGAAGCTTTCTTT
once | TRBJ2-7 | TRBV2 | - | CASSEQGRDYEQYF | TGTGCCAGCAGTGAGCAGGGGCGAGACTACGAGCAGTACTTC
- | TRBJ2-5 | TRBV5-1 | TRBD2 | CASSSPGLAGEETQYF | TGCGCCAGCAGCTCACCGGGACTAGCGGGAGAGGAGACCCAGTACTTC
- | TRBJ1-3 | TRBV7-2 | - | CASSSNGAISGNTIYF | TGTGCCAGCAGCTCCAATGGGGCGATATCTGGAAACACCATATATTTT
- | TRBJ2-5 | TRBV30 | TRBD2 | CAWSGLAGETQYF | TGTGCCTGGAGCGGACTAGCCGGCGAGACCCAGTACTTC
- | TRBJ2-7 | TRBV4-2 | - | CASSHESEYEQYF | TGTGCCAGCAGCCATGAATCGGAGTACGAGCAGTACTTC
- | TRBJ1-5 | TRBV28 | - | CASRIASYRGGQPQHF | TGTGCCAGCAGAATCGCCAGTTACAGAGGGGGTCAGCCCCAGCATTTT
- | TRBJ2-5 | TRBV11-2 | - | CASSVISGQRDHWTQYF | TGTGCCAGCAGCGTGATAAGCGGACAGAGAGATCATTGGACCCAGTACTTC
- | TRBJ1-2 | TRBV19 | - | CASSFRVIYGYTF | TGTGCCAGTAGTTTCCGCGTGATCTATGGCTACACCTTC
- | TRBJ2-1 | TRBV10-3 | - | CAINWAAGNEQFF | TGTGCCATCAATTGGGCAGCGGGCAATGAGCAGTTCTTC
few | TRBJ1-2 | TRBV30 | - | CALGHCGKANYGYTF | TGTGCCCTGGGACACTGCGGAAAAGCTAACTATGGCTACACCTTC
- | TRBJ2-7 | TRBV6-6 | TRBD1 | CASSYAQGDEQYF | TGTGCCAGCAGTTACGCCCAGGGGGACGAGCAGTACTTC
once | TRBJ2-1 | TRBV27 | TRBD2 | CASTPTSGMNEQFF | TGTGCCAGCACCCCGACTAGCGGGATGAATGAGCAGTTCTTC
once | TRBJ1-4 | TRBV5-1 | TRBD1 | CASSLGQGGEKLFF | TGCGCCAGCAGCTTGGGACAGGGAGGCGAAAAACTGTTTTTT
- | TRBJ2-1 | TRBV4-2 | TRBD2 | CASSGRGAGVSRGNEQFF | TGTGCCAGCAGCGGCAGAGGGGCGGGAGTAAGCCGCGGGAATGAGCAGTTCTTC
- | TRBJ2-7 | TRBV7-6 | - | CASSLRLAFSYEQYF | TGTGCCAGCAGCTTACGGCTAGCGTTCTCCTACGAGCAGTACTTC
once | TRBJ2-5 | TRBV5-8 | TRBD1 | CASSLFPPRQGNRETQYF | TGTGCCAGCAGCTTGTTCCCACCTAGACAGGGAAACAGAGAGACCCAGTACTTC
- | TRBJ2-1 | TRBV5-1 | TRBD2 | CASSLGLAGGIYNEQFF | TGCGCCAGCAGCTTGGGACTAGCGGGAGGCATCTACAATGAGCAGTTCTTC
- | TRBJ1-2 | TRBV13 | - | CASRLYYYGYTF | TGTGCCAGCAGGTTGTATTACTATGGCTACACCTTC
- | TRBJ2-1 | TRBV30 | TRBD2 | CAWGTGGGYNEQFF | TGTGCCTGGGGAACGGGGGGAGGGTACAATGAGCAGTTCTTC
few | TRBJ2-7 | TRBV30 | TRBD2 | CAWSVLAGEAEQYF | TGTGCCTGGAGTGTTCTAGCGGGAGAAGCTGAGCAGTACTTC
- | TRBJ2-1 | TRBV25-1 | TRBD2 | CASSERQASGRRNEQFF | TGTGCCAGCAGTGAACGTCAGGCTAGCGGGAGGCGCAATGAGCAGTTCTTC
- | TRBJ1-1 | TRBV28 | TRBD1 | CASSSGTGKEAFF | TGTGCCAGCAGCTCCGGGACAGGGAAGGAAGCTTTCTTT
- | TRBJ1-1 | TRBV5-4 | - | CASSRTTNTEAFF | TGTGCCAGCAGTCGTACAACGAACACTGAAGCTTTCTTT